This is a list of T cell receptor beta chains from one sample in a study of technical replicates of blood from a handful of donors. Method: immunoSEQ multiplex PCR; TCRdb's copy keeps in-frame clones and lacks some. The sample shows 60,000 to 85,000 clones, 90% to 95% of them seen only once. Sequencing used T cells isolated from PBMCs. The receptors were gathered from a human donor in good health. The conserved cysteine and the conserved F or W are not part of the CDR3 here.

TRBJ1-2	TRBV6-1	ASRGGGVLNYGYT
TRBJ1-3	TRBV28	ASNSQGSIGNTIY
TRBJ2-2	TRBV10-3	AISGGTSGTGELF
TRBJ2-2	TRBV6-5	ASRNQGATGELF
TRBJ2-7	TRBV7-2	ASSPSPSYEQY
TRBJ2-7	TRBV2	ASSERRQLSYEQY
TRBJ2-7	TRBV6-5	ASRGTRPSEQY
TRBJ2-1	TRBV6-4	ASSVAGTSIMTEQF
TRBJ2-3	TRBV6-1	ASSPRDRSTDTQY
TRBJ1-3	TRBV11-3	ASSFGSASGNTIY
TRBJ2-7	TRBV14	ASSQGQGNEQY
TRBJ2-7	TRBV11-3	ASSLVGTGMNEQY
TRBJ1-1	TRBV15	ATSKLDRVETEAF
TRBJ1-3	TRBV13	ASSLDPGISGNTIY
TRBJ1-2	TRBV5-1	ASSPPGGRDYGYT
TRBJ2-7	TRBV7-8	ASSLMGGGYEQY
TRBJ2-7	TRBV7-2	ASSLDVNSYEQY
TRBJ2-7	TRBV30	AWRLTGVLYEQY
TRBJ1-3	TRBV4-1	ASSPRVLLPDSGNTIY
TRBJ2-3	TRBV27	ASSLSIRVPDTQY
TRBJ2-1	TRBV29-1	SVEGTIRGEQF
TRBJ2-7	TRBV10-3	AISDESQGPYEQY
TRBJ2-7	TRBV6-1	ASSEPGTVSYEQY
TRBJ2-1	TRBV2	ASSEGREIDEQF
TRBJ1-2	TRBV13	ASSFNDRVYGYT
TRBJ2-2	TRBV7-3	ASSLRTTSGGELF
TRBJ2-1	TRBV4-2	ASHRYNNEQF
TRBJ1-2	TRBV7-9	AAPWAQGGGYT
TRBJ1-2	TRBV7-2	ASSLDSNYGYT
TRBJ1-2	TRBV4-2	ASSPAGYGYT
TRBJ1-2	TRBV5-1	ASSLEGSPNYGYT
TRBJ1-1	TRBV9	ASSRVGANTEAF
TRBJ1-2	TRBV5-6	ASSLAWGGYGYT
TRBJ2-7	TRBV29-1	SVAGDTSYEQY
TRBJ2-5	TRBV19	ASLPEGGSRQTQY
TRBJ1-4	TRBV7-6	ASSLGQGGTNEKLF
TRBJ1-2	TRBV7-9	ASSWPGNSGYT
TRBJ1-2	TRBV29-1	SVDRTGNYGYT
TRBJ1-1	TRBV5-6	ASSFFEAGTEAF
TRBJ1-1	TRBV9	ASSALQAGAF
TRBJ1-3	TRBV27	ASSLVGGNTIY
TRBJ1-3	TRBV7-8	ASSLGGFLMGNTIY